This T cell receptor (beta chain) was captured in a study of spatial heterogeneity in lung cancer. Study in general: Alpha-chain sequences were consistently detected in smaller numbers than beta-chain sequences.

Only a few counts were recorded for this clonotype. The antigen remains undetermined. Study outcomes and limitations: For expanded intratumoral alpha and beta TCRs, counts tracked tumor mutation counts.

The time point: sample taken at primary tumor resection. Frozen PBMC, nontumor lung or tumor provided whole RNA, which was sequenced unsorted. Every TCR cDNA molecule bore its own unique molecular identifier. A single record per CDR3 protein comes from TCRdb applying MiXCR to the 5' RACE reads. The table includes about 3,000 distinct CDR3 sequences, 5% to 7% detected once. The sequence derives from a female donor with early-stage non-small cell lung cancer. The sample in question was lung tumor tissue, obtained at surgery.

CDR3 nucleotide sequence: TGTGCCAGCAGTTTGGGCAGGGGGGCCTACGAGCAGTACTTC. Translation: CASSLGRGAYEQYF. J is TRBJ2-7 and V is TRBV12-3 or TRBV12-4, with D maybe TRBD1 (7 bases). Trimming cost V 3 bases and J 2 bases, with 11 bases left between them. This CDR3 is 14 amino acids long.